The next 3 T cell receptor beta chains were all read from a single sample in a study of T cell changes during pregnancy in multiple sclerosis. Measured with immunoSEQ multiplex PCR; TCRdb has only the in-frame clones, and not every one. The sample carries approximately 69,000 clones, roughly 91% recorded once. The source material was CD4+ T cells from peripheral blood mononuclear cells, sampled in the third trimester of pregnancy. The source is a female donor in good health, enrolled as a control in a pregnancy study.

CDR3 in DNA: TGTGCCAGCAGCTTGGCGGGGGGGGCTAACGGCGGGGAGCTGTTTTTT. It translates to CASSLAGGANGGELFF. The chain has TRBV5-4 and TRBJ2-2, with TRBD2 matching 8 bases. There are 16 residues in the CDR3. J lost 7 bases, V lost 0 bases, and 8 bases had no gene match. CDR1 is SGHNT, CDR2 YYREEE, per germline (reference sequence).

The rearrangement links TRBV5-1 to TRBJ2-1; no firm D call. Germline V gene sequence: CDR1 SGHRS, CDR2 YFSETQ. The V gene lost 0 bases and the J gene lost 3 bases, with 7 bases spanning the gap. CDR3 length: 14 residues. CDR3 sequence reads: CASSLVQVYNEQFF. CDR3 DNA sequence: TGCGCCAGCAGCTTGGTTCAGGTCTACAATGAGCAGTTCTTC.

This chain connects TRBV4-2 to TRBJ1-4; 8 nucleotides align to TRBD1. There are 15 residues in the CDR3. Looked up from germline, CDR1 is LGHNA and CDR2 is YNFKEQ. V shed 1 base and J 7 bases; nucleotides not matched to a gene: 5. CDR3 in DNA: TGTGCCAGCAGCCAAGGCTCCGGGACAGGTGAAAAACTGTTTTTT. It specifies CASSQGSGTGEKLFF.